Each of the 22 T cell receptor beta chains below was sequenced from the same sample in a study of blood T cell repertoires in COVID-19. Using immunoSEQ multiplex PCR, the repertoire was profiled, and TCRdb retains in-frame clones only, with some absent. The profile shows 25,000 to 30,000 clones, 85% to 90% of them singletons. Sequenced material: peripheral blood. The receptors stem from an older man with active COVID-19.

This rearrangement joins TRBV4-3 to TRBJ1-6; the D is unclear. V gave up 2 bases and J gave up 9 bases, with 8 bases separating them. The CDR3 loop spans 13 amino acids. The germline CDR1 and CDR2 sequences are LGHNA and YSLEER. The DNA of the CDR3 is TGCGCCAGCAGCCAAACGGGAGGTTCACCCCTCCACTTT. Translation: CASSQTGGSPLHF.

The chain recombines TRBV12-3 or TRBV12-4 with TRBJ2-7; a possible D gene is TRBD1 (6 bases). CDR3 length: 12 residues. Trimming shortened V by 8 bases and J by 6 bases, and 14 bases separated the two germline ends. The CDR3 loop reads CASGQIGGEQYF. The CDR3 DNA is TGTGCCAGCGGGCAAATAGGGGGCGAGCAGTACTTC.

This clone is deemed medium-sized. The gene calls are TRBV3-1 (or the pseudogene TRBV3-2) and TRBJ2-7; possible D gene TRBD1, 5 bases. The CDR3 consists of 15 residues. V lost 1 base, J lost 5 bases, and 15 bases lay in between. CDR1 is LGHDT and CDR2 is YNNKEL in the germline V gene (reference sequence). The CDR3 loop reads CASSQGVGPRNEQYF. The CDR3 coding sequence is TGTGCCAGCAGCCAAGGAGTGGGGCCTAGGAACGAGCAGTACTTC.

The chain uses TRBV18 and TRBJ2-3; TRBD2 aligns across 15 bases. The V segment lost 4 bases and the J segment 3 bases; nucleotides outside the gene matches: 8. CDR1 and CDR2 from the germline V gene are KGHSH and LQKENI. This CDR3 contains 18 residues. The CDR3 here is CASSRGLAGGQWTDTQYF. In DNA, the CDR3 is TGTGCCAGCTCACGAGGACTAGCGGGGGGGCAATGGACAGATACGCAGTATTTT.

The rearrangement uses TRBV5-1 and TRBJ1-4; 7 nucleotides match TRBD1. The trim removed 4 bases at V and 4 bases at J, leaving 4 bases unmatched. The CDR3 totals 14 residues. Germline V CDR1 and CDR2: SGHRS, YFSETQ. CDR3 sequence reads: CASSQGDSNEKLFF. The DNA of the CDR3 is TGCGCCAGCAGCCAAGGGGACAGTAATGAAAAACTGTTTTTT.

The chain carries TRBV27 and TRBJ2-7, with TRBD1 matching over 7 bases. J lost 4 bases, V lost 4 bases, and 7 bases had no gene match. CDR3 length: 14 residues. CDR1 is MNHEY, CDR2 SMNVEV, per germline (reference sequence). The CDR3 DNA is TGTGCCAGCAGTTCCTTGACAGGGCCTTACGAGCAGTACTTC. Residues: CASSSLTGPYEQYF.

The sample holds one count of this clone. The rearrangement joins TRBV14 to TRBJ2-3; D is perhaps TRBD1 (6 bases). Trimming removed 1 base from V and 8 bases from J, with 16 bases in between. This CDR3 is built from 15 residues. Germline CDR1 is SGHDN and CDR2 is FVKESK. CDR3 in amino acids: CASSQVPQGAATQYF. DNA of the CDR3: TGTGCCAGCAGCCAAGTTCCACAGGGAGCCGCTACGCAGTATTTT.

V usage is TRBV28 and J usage is TRBJ2-1, with 9 bases matching TRBD1. The V gene end was trimmed by 5 bases and the J gene end by 4 bases; junction bases not matched to a gene: 9. This CDR3 is built from 16 residues. Germline V lookup: CDR1 MDHEN, CDR2 SYDVKM. The CDR3 sequence: CASSMGQGGVYNEQFF. The CDR3 bases are TGTGCCAGCAGTATGGGACAGGGAGGTGTATACAATGAGCAGTTCTTC.

This rearrangement joins TRBV2 to TRBJ1-1; TRBD1 agrees at 8 bases. The trim removed 6 bases at V and 5 bases at J, leaving 8 bases unmatched. Germline V gene lookup returns CDR1 SNHLY and CDR2 FYNNEI. The CDR3 runs 14 residues. The CDR3 region has the DNA TGTGCCAGCAGATTGACAGGGGAGGGTACTGAAGCTTTCTTT. It translates to CASRLTGEGTEAFF.

The count of this clone is one. The V call is TRBV18, the J call TRBJ2-7, with D uncertain. V dropped 2 bases and J dropped 5 bases, with 16 bases sitting between them. CDR1 and CDR2 (germline): KGHSH, LQKENI. The CDR3 has 15 residues. CDR3 residues: CASSPFGQAVNEQYF. The CDR3 DNA reads as TGTGCCAGCTCACCATTTGGGCAGGCCGTCAACGAGCAGTACTTC.

For this clone: The sample contains more than one DNA sequence encoding this CDR3. The V gene is TRBV9, the J gene TRBJ2-5; 10 nucleotides agree with TRBD2. The CDR3 runs to 15 residues. Unmatched junction bases numbered 2, after V lost 2 bases and J lost 1 base. CDR1 and CDR2 from the germline V gene are SGDLS and YYNGEE. In DNA, the CDR3 is TGTGCCAGCAGCGTCTTAGCGGGAGGCCAAGAGACCCAGTACTTC. Translating it yields CASSVLAGGQETQYF. The full variable domain, with the rest looked up from reference TRBV9 and TRBJ2-5, is DSGVTQTPKHLITATGQRVTLRCSPRSGDLSVYWYQQSLDQGLQFLIQYYNGEERAKGNILERFSAQQFPDLHSELNLSSLELGDSALYFCASSVLAGGQETQYFGPGTRLLVL.

This chain joins TRBV9 and TRBJ1-5; 7 bases line up with TRBD1. Germline-derived CDR1 and CDR2 are SGDLS and YYNGEE. The V segment lost 3 bases and the J segment 4 bases; nucleotides outside the gene matches: 7. This CDR3 comprises 15 residues. The CDR3 sequence is CASSGVGTENQPQHF. CDR3 DNA: TGTGCCAGCAGCGGCGTAGGGACAGAGAATCAGCCCCAGCATTTT.

V gene TRBV6-5 combines with J gene TRBJ1-3; 7 nucleotides agree with TRBD1. The CDR3 length is 14 residues. V lost 6 bases to trimming and J lost 2 bases; unmatched junction nucleotides: 4. Germline lookup yields CDR1 MNHEY and CDR2 SVGAGI. The CDR3: CASRVDRAGNTIYF. In nucleotides, the CDR3 is TGTGCCAGCAGGGTAGACAGGGCTGGAAACACCATATATTTT.

V and J are TRBV6-2 or TRBV6-3 and TRBJ1-6, with D unclear. V was shortened by 4 bases and J by 10 bases, with 14 bases between the two germline ends. Per germline, CDR1 MNHEY and CDR2 SVGEGT. The CDR3 sequence is 14 residues long. The CDR3 protein is CASSFPGTVSPLHF. The CDR3 DNA sequence: TGTGCCAGCAGTTTCCCGGGAACTGTCTCACCCCTCCACTTT.

This chain uses TRBV9 with TRBJ2-1, with a weak D call TRBD2 (6 bases). The ends were cut back, 0 bases at V and 7 bases at J, with 11 bases in the middle. The germline V gene encodes CDR1 SGDLS and CDR2 YYNGEE. This CDR3 has 14 residues. The CDR3 region has the DNA TGTGCCAGCAGCGTAGGGGAGGTCGCGAATGAGCAGTTCTTC. This translates into CASSVGEVANEQFF.

The gene calls are TRBV7-9 and TRBJ2-7; the match to TRBD1 covers 9 bases. V trimming: 0 bases; J trimming: 5 bases; junction bases outside the gene matches: 5. Germline-derived CDR1 and CDR2 are SEHNR and FQNEAQ (reference sequence). The CDR3 is 15 residues long. CDR3 amino acids: CASSLAGQGIDEQYF. Written as DNA, the CDR3 is TGTGCCAGCAGCTTAGCTGGACAGGGGATTGACGAGCAGTACTTC.

V is TRBV11-2 and J is TRBJ2-7; TRBD1 agrees at 7 bases. Germline trimming cut 3 bases from V and 7 bases from J; bases unmatched to any gene: 15. The CDR3 totals 16 residues. Germline-derived CDR1 and CDR2 are SGHAT and FQNNGV. DNA for the CDR3: TGTGCCAGCAGCTTTCGCAGACTGACAGGGATTCGTGAGCAGTACTTC. Translated: CASSFRRLTGIREQYF.

The genes are TRBV9 and TRBJ2-1; D may be TRBD1 (5 bases). The germline V and J ends were trimmed by 4 bases and 12 bases, with 20 bases remaining between them. Germline CDR1 and CDR2: SGDLS and YYNGEE. The CDR3 is made up of 14 amino acids. DNA of the CDR3: TGTGCCAGCAGCCCCCCCGTTAGGGGCTATCTGCAGTTCTTC. It codes for CASSPPVRGYLQFF.

This clone has only a few counts. The chain employs TRBV6-6 and TRBJ2-1; 8 nucleotides align to TRBD1. V lost 6 bases and J lost 7; bases outside the gene matches: 11. Germline CDR1 reads MNHNY; CDR2 reads SVGAGI (reference sequence). The CDR3 extends over 15 amino acids. The CDR3 reads CASRSPGGEVNEQFF. CDR3 nucleotides: TGTGCCAGCAGATCCCCAGGGGGCGAGGTAAATGAGCAGTTCTTC.

The CDR3 nucleotides read TGTGCCAGCAGTGCCCAGGGGGCAGGAGAGACCCAGTACTTC. This gives the protein CASSAQGAGETQYF. The chain is built from TRBV2 and TRBJ2-5, with 8 bases that match TRBD1. The CDR3 totals 14 residues. CDR1 is SNHLY and CDR2 is FYNNEI in the germline V gene. J gave up 4 bases and V 4 bases, and 5 bases lay outside the gene matches.

This clone appeared once. This chain uses TRBV30 with TRBJ1-2, with a weak D call TRBD1 (5 bases). Trimming removed 3 bases at V and 8 bases at J, with 25 bases between. CDR1 is GTSNPN and CDR2 is SVGIG in the germline V gene (reference sequence). The CDR3 covers 16 residues. The CDR3 loop reads CAWRSKEEGRRLGYTF. The CDR3 coding sequence is TGTGCCTGGAGGTCAAAGGAGGAGGGACGGCGGTTGGGCTACACCTTC.

This clone was counted a few times. The chain employs TRBV18 and TRBJ1-1, with D uncertain. The germline gives CDR1 KGHSH, CDR2 LQKENI. This CDR3 region has 13 residues. V was pared by 6 bases and J by 1 base, with 9 bases between. CDR3 bases: TGTGCCAGCTCTCAGGACTGGAACACTGAAGCTTTCTTT. Its protein is CASSQDWNTEAFF. The whole variable domain, remainder taken from reference TRBV18 and TRBJ1-1, is NAGVMQNPRHLVRRRGQEARLRCSPMKGHSHVYWYRQLPEEGLKFMVYLQKENIIDESGMPKERFSAEFPKEGPSILRIQQVVRGDSAAYFCASSQDWNTEAFFGQGTRLTVV.